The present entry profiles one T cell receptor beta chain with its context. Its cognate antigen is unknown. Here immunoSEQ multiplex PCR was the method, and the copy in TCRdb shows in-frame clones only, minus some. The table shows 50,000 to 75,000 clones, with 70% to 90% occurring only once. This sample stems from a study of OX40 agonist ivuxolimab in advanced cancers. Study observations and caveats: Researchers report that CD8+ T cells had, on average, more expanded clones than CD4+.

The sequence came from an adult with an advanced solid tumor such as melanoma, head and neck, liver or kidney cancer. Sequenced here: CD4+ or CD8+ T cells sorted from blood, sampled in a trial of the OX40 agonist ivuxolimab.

In DNA form, the CDR3 reads TGCGCCAGCGGGACCGGGACAGGGGGTCCGCAAGAGACCCAGTACTTC. This gives the protein CASGTGTGGPQETQYF. V is TRBV5-1 and J is TRBJ2-5; TRBD1 matches at 11 bases. Trimming cost V 7 bases and J 2 bases; bases outside gene matches: 10. The CDR3 totals 16 residues. CDR1 is SGHRS, CDR2 YFSETQ, per germline.